This T cell receptor beta chain comes out of a study of blood T cells in healthy people across ages. Findings and limits, study-wide: Among long-lived donors, naive CD4+ cells were more numerous and diversity higher than in aged donors.

Isolation of PBMCs gave at least 7 million cells per sample. Sample-barcoded 5' priming and a J-beta primer mix drove a second PCR of roughly 6 to 12 cycles. Paired-end reads containing CDR3 totaled no fewer than 2.5 million for each sample. A single record per CDR3 protein comes from TCRdb applying MiXCR to the 5' RACE reads. The sample holds 2 million or so distinct CDR3 sequences, approximately 50% seen once. As to this clonotype: Its antigen is unknown.

Per germline, CDR1 MNHEY and CDR2 SVGAGI. This CDR3 is built from 13 residues. Trimming cost V 4 bases and J 5 bases, with 9 bases left between them. This receptor was taken from a woman in her thirties or forties in good health. The sequencing input was blood. The V call is TRBV6-5, the J call TRBJ1-5; D remains unclear. Here the CDR3 reads CASSWGIDQPQHF. CDR3 nucleotides: TGTGCCAGCAGTTGGGGTATCGATCAGCCCCAGCATTTT.